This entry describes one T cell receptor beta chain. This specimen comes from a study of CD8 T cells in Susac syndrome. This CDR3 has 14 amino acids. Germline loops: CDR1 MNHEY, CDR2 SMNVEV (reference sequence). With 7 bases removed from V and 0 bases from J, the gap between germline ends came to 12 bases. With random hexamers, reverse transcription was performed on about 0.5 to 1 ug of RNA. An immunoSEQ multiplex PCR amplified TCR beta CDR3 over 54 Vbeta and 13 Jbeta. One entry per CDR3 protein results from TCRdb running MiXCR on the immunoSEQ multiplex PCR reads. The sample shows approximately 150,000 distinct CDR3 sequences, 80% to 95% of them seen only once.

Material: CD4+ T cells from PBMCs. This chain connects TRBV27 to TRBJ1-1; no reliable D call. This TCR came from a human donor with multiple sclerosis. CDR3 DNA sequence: TGTGCCAGCACCACACAGCCCCTGAACACTGAAGCTTTCTTT. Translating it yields CASTTQPLNTEAFF.